Shown below are 10 T cell receptor beta chains from a single sample sequenced in a study of shared clonotypes between healthy human individuals. The assay was immunoSEQ multiplex PCR, and TCRdb's table has in-frame clones only and misses some. The repertoire holds over 2,000,000 clones, around 93% seen once, with about 1.6% in the top ten. CD45RO-negative cells were positively selected for CCR7, leaving out terminally differentiated effector memory CD45RA+ cells. The sequencing input was naive CD8+ T cells from PBMCs. These TCRs come from a young man in good health. Some clones in this sample may be carry-over from other donors' samples.

The gene calls are TRBV27 and TRBJ2-7, with D hard to call. V was trimmed by 3 bases and J by 3 bases, leaving 9 bases between them. The CDR3 is 13 amino acids. Germline V gene data show CDR1 as MNHEY and CDR2 as SMNVEV (reference sequence). The CDR3 sequence: CASSFSKNYEQYF. The CDR3 DNA reads as TGTGCCAGCAGTTTTTCCAAAAACTACGAGCAGTACTTC.

The rearrangement links TRBV18 to TRBJ2-1, with TRBD1 as a possible D gene (6 bases). In germline, CDR1 is KGHSH, CDR2 LQKENI. The V and J ends lost 5 bases and 5 bases respectively, with 13 bases between them. The CDR3 extends over 14 amino acids. The CDR3: CASSISGTNNEQFF. The DNA of the CDR3 is TGTGCCAGCTCAATATCCGGGACAAACAATGAGCAGTTCTTC. Filled out from reference TRBV18 and TRBJ2-1, the complete variable domain reads NAGVMQNPRHLVRRRGQEARLRCSPMKGHSHVYWYRQLPEEGLKFMVYLQKENIIDESGMPKERFSAEFPKEGPSILRIQQVVRGDSAAYFCASSISGTNNEQFFGPGTRLTVL.

The genes are TRBV2 and TRBJ2-5, with D tentatively TRBD2 (6 bases). The V end lost 1 base, the J end lost 7 bases, and 13 bases lay between the germline ends. The CDR3 extends over 14 amino acids. Germline V gene lookup returns CDR1 SNHLY and CDR2 FYNNEI. CDR3 DNA sequence: TGTGCCAGCAGTGAAGTTGGGGACTTCGGGACCCAGTACTTC. Translating gives CASSEVGDFGTQYF.

The chain combines TRBV29-1 with TRBJ1-1; D gene uncertain. V lost 4 bases to trimming and J lost 4 bases, with 13 bases between them. Germline CDR1 reads SQVTM; CDR2 reads ANQGSEA. This CDR3 has 13 residues. In nucleotides, the CDR3 is TGCAGCGTTGGAATAGGGTTTGCCACTGAAGCTTTCTTT. It yields the protein CSVGIGFATEAFF.

J is TRBJ2-7 and V is TRBV9, with a weak D call TRBD1 (5 bases). V lost 0 bases and J 2 bases, leaving 9 bases between the germline ends. Per germline, CDR1 SGDLS and CDR2 YYNGEE. This CDR3 region has 14 residues. CDR3 bases: TGTGCCAGCAGCGTAGGACAGTCTACCTACGAGCAGTACTTC. Protein product: CASSVGQSTYEQYF.

The chain is built from TRBV5-1 and TRBJ2-1; TRBD2 aligns across 12 bases. This CDR3 has 18 amino acids. Unmatched junction bases numbered 11, after V lost 0 bases and J lost 7 bases. CDR1 is SGHRS, CDR2 YFSETQ, per germline. The CDR3 sequence: CASSLDPSGRGVVNEQFF. CDR3 coding DNA: TGCGCCAGCAGCTTGGATCCTAGCGGGAGGGGGGTCGTGAATGAGCAGTTCTTC. The full variable domain, its missing parts supplied by reference TRBV5-1 and TRBJ2-1, is KAGVTQTPRYLIKTRGQQVTLSCSPISGHRSVSWYQQTPGQGLQFLFEYFSETQRNKGNFPGRFSGRQFSNSRSEMNVSTLELGDSALYLCASSLDPSGRGVVNEQFFGPGTRLTVL.

This clone was picked up one time. This rearrangement joins TRBV6-6 to TRBJ1-1; no firm D call. Trimming pared 0 bases from V and 0 bases from J, leaving 11 bases between. The CDR3 is 16 residues long. Per the germline V gene, CDR1 is MNHNY and CDR2 is SVGAGI (reference sequence). The DNA of the CDR3 is TGTGCCAGCAGTTACTCGCCCGGGCAGATGAACACTGAAGCTTTCTTT. The encoded protein is CASSYSPGQMNTEAFF.

The chain carries TRBV9 and TRBJ2-1, with 14 bases fitting TRBD2. V was clipped by 4 bases and J by 3 bases; unmatched bases: 6. CDR1 and CDR2 from the germline V gene are SGDLS and YYNGEE. The CDR3 length is 17 residues. The CDR3 sequence: CASSQGLAGDYYNEQFF. CDR3 DNA: TGTGCCAGCAGCCAGGGACTAGCGGGAGATTACTACAATGAGCAGTTCTTC.

The CDR3 here is CASSPGTSGNEQFF. CDR3 coding DNA: TGTGCCAGCAGCCCTGGGACTAGCGGCAATGAGCAGTTCTTC. The rearrangement uses TRBV4-2 and TRBJ2-1; TRBD2 matches 11 bases. The CDR3 covers 14 residues. Germline V gene sequence: CDR1 LGHNA, CDR2 YNFKEQ. Germline trimming cut 4 bases from V and 6 bases from J; bases unmatched to any gene: 2.

CDR3 DNA sequence: TGTGCCAGCAGCCTCGTCGGAGGGCTCAATGAGCAGTTCTTC. Translating it yields CASSLVGGLNEQFF. The rearrangement joins TRBV6-5 to TRBJ2-1; tentatively, D is TRBD2 (6 bases). The CDR3 contains 14 residues. The V end lost 6 bases, the J end lost 6 bases, and 15 bases lay between the germline ends. Germline V CDR1 and CDR2: MNHEY, SVGAGI.